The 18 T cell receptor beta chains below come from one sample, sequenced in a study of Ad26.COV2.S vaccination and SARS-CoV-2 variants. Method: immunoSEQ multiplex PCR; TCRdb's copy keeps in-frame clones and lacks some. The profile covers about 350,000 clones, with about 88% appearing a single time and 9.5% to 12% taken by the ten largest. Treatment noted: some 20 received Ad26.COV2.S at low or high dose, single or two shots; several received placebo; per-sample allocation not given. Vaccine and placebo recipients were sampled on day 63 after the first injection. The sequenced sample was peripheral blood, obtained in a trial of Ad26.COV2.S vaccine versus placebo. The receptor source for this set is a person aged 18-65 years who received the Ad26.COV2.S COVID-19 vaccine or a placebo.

CDR3 sequence (DNA): TGTGCTAGTGGTCCGGGACTAGCGCGCACAGATACGCAGTATTTT. As protein: CASGPGLARTDTQYF. The chain combines TRBV12-5 with TRBJ2-3; 10 bases are a match to TRBD2. The germline CDR1 and CDR2 sequences are LGHNT and FRNRAP. Trimming removed 5 bases from V and 1 base from J; junction bases left unmatched: 3. The CDR3 runs 15 residues. Filled out from reference TRBV12-5 and TRBJ2-3, the complete variable domain reads DARVTQTPRHKVTEMGQEVTMRCQPILGHNTVFWYRQTMMQGLELLAYFRNRAPLDDSGMPKDRFSAEMPDATLATLKIQPSEPRDSAVYFCASGPGLARTDTQYFGPGTRLTVL.

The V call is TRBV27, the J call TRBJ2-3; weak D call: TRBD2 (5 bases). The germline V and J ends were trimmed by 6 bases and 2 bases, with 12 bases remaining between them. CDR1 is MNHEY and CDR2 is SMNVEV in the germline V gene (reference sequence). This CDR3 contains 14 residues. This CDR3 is CASSLLGVTDTQYF. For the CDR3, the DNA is TGTGCCAGCAGCTTACTCGGGGTCACAGATACGCAGTATTTT.

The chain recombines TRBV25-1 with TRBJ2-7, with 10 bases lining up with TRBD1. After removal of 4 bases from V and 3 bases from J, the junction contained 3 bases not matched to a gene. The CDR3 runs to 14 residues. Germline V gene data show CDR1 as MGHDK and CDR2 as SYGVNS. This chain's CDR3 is CASSGTGGFYEQYF. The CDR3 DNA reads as TGTGCCAGCAGTGGGACAGGGGGGTTCTACGAGCAGTACTTC.

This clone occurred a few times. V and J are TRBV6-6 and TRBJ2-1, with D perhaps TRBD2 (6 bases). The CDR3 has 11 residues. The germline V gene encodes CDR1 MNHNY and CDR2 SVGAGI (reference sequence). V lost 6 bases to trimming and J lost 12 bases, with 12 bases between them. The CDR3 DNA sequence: TGTGCCAGCAGCCTTAGCGGATTGCAGTTCTTC. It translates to CASSLSGLQFF.

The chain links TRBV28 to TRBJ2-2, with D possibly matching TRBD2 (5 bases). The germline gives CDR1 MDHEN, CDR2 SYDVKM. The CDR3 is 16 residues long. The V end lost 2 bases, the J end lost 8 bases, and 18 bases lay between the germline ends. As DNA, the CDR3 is TGTGCCAGCAGTTTAGGTCTAGCTGCGTTTAAAGGGGAGCTGTTTTTT. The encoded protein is CASSLGLAAFKGELFF.

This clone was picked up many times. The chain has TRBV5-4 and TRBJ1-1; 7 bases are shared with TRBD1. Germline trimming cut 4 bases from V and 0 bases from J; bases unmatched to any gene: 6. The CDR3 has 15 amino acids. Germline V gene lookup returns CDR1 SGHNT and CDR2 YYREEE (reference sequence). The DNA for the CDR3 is TGTGCCAGCAGCCGACGGGACAGTTTGAACACTGAAGCTTTCTTT. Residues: CASSRRDSLNTEAFF.

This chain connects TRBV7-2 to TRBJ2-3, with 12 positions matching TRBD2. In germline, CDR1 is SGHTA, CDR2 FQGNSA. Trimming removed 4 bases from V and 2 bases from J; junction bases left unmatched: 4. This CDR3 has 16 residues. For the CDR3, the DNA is TGTGCCAGCAGCTCGGGACTAGCGGGCCTCACAGATACGCAGTATTTT. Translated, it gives CASSSGLAGLTDTQYF.

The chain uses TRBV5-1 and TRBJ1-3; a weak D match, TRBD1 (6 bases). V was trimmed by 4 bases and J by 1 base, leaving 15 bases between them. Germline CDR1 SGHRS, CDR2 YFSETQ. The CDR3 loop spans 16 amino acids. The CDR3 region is CASSLTGDTSGNTIYF. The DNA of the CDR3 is TGCGCCAGCAGCCTGACCGGGGACACTTCTGGAAACACCATATATTTT.

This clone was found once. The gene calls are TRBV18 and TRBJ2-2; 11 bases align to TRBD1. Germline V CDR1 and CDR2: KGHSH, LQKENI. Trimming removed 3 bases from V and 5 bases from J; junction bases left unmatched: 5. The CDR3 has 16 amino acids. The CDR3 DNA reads TGTGCCAGCTCACCCGGACAGGGGGCGAGAACCGGGGAGCTGTTTTTT. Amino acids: CASSPGQGARTGELFF.

In DNA, the CDR3 is TGTGCCAGCAGCTTAGATCCACAGGGACTCACAGATACGCAGTATTTT. This sequence encodes CASSLDPQGLTDTQYF. The chain employs TRBV7-9 and TRBJ2-3, with D perhaps matching TRBD1 or TRBD2 (6 bases each). Germline CDR1 is SEHNR and CDR2 is FQNEAQ (reference sequence). V lost 1 base, J lost 2 bases, and 13 bases lay in between. The CDR3 contains 16 residues.

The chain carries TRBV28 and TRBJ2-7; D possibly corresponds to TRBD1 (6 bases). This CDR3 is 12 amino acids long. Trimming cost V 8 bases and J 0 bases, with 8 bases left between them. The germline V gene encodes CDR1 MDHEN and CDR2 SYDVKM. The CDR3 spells CASWTVSYEQYF. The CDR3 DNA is TGTGCCAGCTGGACAGTCTCCTACGAGCAGTACTTC.

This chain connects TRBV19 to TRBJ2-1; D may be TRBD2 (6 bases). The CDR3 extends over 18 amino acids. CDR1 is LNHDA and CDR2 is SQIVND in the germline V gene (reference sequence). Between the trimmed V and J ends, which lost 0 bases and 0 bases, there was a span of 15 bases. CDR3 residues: CASSIEGGRSSSYNEQFF. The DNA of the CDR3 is TGTGCCAGTAGTATAGAGGGGGGTCGATCCTCCTCCTACAATGAGCAGTTCTTC.

The CDR3 nucleotides read TGTGCCAGCAGCTTAGGTTGGGGACAGGGGGCGCGAGAGCAGTACTTC. Its translation is CASSLGWGQGAREQYF. V gene TRBV7-2 combines with J gene TRBJ2-7; 12 bases match TRBD1. Looked up from germline, CDR1 is SGHTA and CDR2 is FQGNSA. The CDR3 sequence is 16 residues long. V dropped 1 base and J dropped 7; count of bases not matched to a gene: 8. Variable domain in full (rest from reference TRBV7-2 and TRBJ2-7): GAGVSQSPSNKVTEKGKDVELRCDPISGHTALYWYRQSLGQGLEFLIYFQGNSAPDKSGLPSDRFSAERTGGSVSTLTIQRTQQEDSAVYLCASSLGWGQGAREQYFGPGTRLTVT.

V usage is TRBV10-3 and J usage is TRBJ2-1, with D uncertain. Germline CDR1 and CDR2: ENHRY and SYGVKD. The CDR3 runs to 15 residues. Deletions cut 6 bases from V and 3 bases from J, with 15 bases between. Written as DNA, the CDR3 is TGTGCCATCAGGGCGATCCCGGCAGACTACAATGAGCAGTTCTTC. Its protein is CAIRAIPADYNEQFF.

CDR3 region: CASSVAGNEQFF. In DNA, the CDR3 is TGTGCCAGCAGCGTGGCCGGAAATGAGCAGTTCTTC. The chain joins TRBV9 to TRBJ2-1; D is uncertain. V was trimmed by 2 bases and J by 7 bases, leaving 7 bases between them. The length of the CDR3 is 12 residues. Germline-derived CDR1 and CDR2 are SGDLS and YYNGEE.

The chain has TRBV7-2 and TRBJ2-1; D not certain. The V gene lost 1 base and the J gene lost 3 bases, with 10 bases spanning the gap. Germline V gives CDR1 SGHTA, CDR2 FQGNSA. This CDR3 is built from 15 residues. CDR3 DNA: TGTGCCAGCAGCTTAGATTTGCCCAGCTACAATGAGCAGTTCTTC. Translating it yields CASSLDLPSYNEQFF.

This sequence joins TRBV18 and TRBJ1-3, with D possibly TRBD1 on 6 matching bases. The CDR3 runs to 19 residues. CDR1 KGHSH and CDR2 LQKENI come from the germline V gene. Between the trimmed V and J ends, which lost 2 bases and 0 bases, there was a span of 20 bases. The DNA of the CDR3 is TGTGCCAGCTCACCAGGGAGGCCGGGACAAAGAAACTCTGGAAACACCATATATTTT. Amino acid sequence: CASSPGRPGQRNSGNTIYF.

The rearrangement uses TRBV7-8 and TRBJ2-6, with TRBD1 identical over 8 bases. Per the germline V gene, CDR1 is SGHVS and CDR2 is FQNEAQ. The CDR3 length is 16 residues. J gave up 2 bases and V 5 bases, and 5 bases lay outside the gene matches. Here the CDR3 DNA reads TGTGCCAGCAGCCGGGACAGGAACGCTGGGGCCAACGTCCTGACTTTC. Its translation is CASSRDRNAGANVLTF.